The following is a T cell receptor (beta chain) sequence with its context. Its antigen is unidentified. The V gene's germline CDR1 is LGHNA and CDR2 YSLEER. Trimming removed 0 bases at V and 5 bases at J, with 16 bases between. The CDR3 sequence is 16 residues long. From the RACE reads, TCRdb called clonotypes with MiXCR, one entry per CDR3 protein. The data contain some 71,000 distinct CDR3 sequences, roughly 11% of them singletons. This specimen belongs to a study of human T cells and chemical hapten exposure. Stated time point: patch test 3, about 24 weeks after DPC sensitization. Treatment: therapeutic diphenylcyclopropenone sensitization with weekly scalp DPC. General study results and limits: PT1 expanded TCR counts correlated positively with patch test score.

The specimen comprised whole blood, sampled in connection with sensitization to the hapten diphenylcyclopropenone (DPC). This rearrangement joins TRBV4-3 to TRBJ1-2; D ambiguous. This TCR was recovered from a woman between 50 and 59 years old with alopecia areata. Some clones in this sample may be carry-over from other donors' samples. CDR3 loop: CASSQDAAVIGYGYTF. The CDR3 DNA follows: TGCGCCAGCAGCCAAGATGCGGCAGTCATTGGGTATGGCTACACCTTC.